Below are 29 T cell receptor beta chains sequenced from a single sample in a study of response to subunit inactivated influenza vaccine. MiXCR was run by TCRdb on the RT-PCR reads, yielding one entry per CDR3 protein. In the table there are about 830,000 distinct CDR3 sequences, 18% of which are singletons. The sequenced sample was PBMCs from blood, obtained less than 6 days after vaccination. The receptors originated from a man aged 50 to 60 who received an inactivated influenza vaccine.

The V and J genes are TRBV20-1 and TRBJ1-2; the match to TRBD1 covers 9 bases. With 6 bases clipped from V and 6 bases from J, the junction kept 8 bases outside the gene matches. This CDR3 is built from 13 residues. CDR1 DFQATT and CDR2 SNEGSKA come from the germline V gene (reference sequence). The CDR3 region has the DNA TGCAGTGCAGGGGGGGACAGGGTGGATGGCTACACCTTC. Translated: CSAGGDRVDGYTF.

This clonotype has just a few counts. The chain joins TRBV20-1 to TRBJ2-5, with a weak D call TRBD1 (5 bases). V was clipped by 6 bases and J by 3 bases, with 17 bases between them. The CDR3 has 14 residues. Germline values: CDR1 DFQATT, CDR2 SNEGSKA (reference sequence). The CDR3 loop is CSAQGFRSEETQYF. CDR3 in DNA: TGCAGTGCGCAGGGATTTCGCTCTGAAGAGACCCAGTACTTC.

The chain carries TRBV4-1 and TRBJ2-5; the match to TRBD2 covers 8 bases. With 2 bases clipped from V and 2 bases from J, the junction kept 4 bases outside the gene matches. The CDR3 loop spans 15 amino acids. Germline-derived CDR1 and CDR2 are MGHRA and YSYEKL. The CDR3 region has the DNA TGCGCCAGCAGCCAATTTAGCGGGAATCAAGAGACCCAGTACTTC. The encoded protein is CASSQFSGNQETQYF.

This chain connects TRBV30 to TRBJ2-3; 8 bases are a match to TRBD1. The germline CDR1 and CDR2 sequences are GTSNPN and SVGIG (reference sequence). The CDR3 is 14 residues long. Losses at the gene ends were 3 bases for V and 4 bases for J; bases not matched to a gene: 6. The CDR3 DNA reads as TGTGCCTGGAGACGGGGGACAGGTGCAGATACGCAGTATTTT. Amino acids: CAWRRGTGADTQYF.

Only a few counts were recorded for this clonotype. The rearrangement links TRBV7-3 to TRBJ2-1, with 14 bases aligning to TRBD2. CDR3 size: 16 residues. The V gene's germline CDR1 is SGHTA and CDR2 FQGTGA. V shed 5 bases and J 4 bases; nucleotides not matched to a gene: 4. In nucleotides, the CDR3 is TGTGCCAGCAGCAGGGGGACTAGCGGGGGTTACAATGAGCAGTTCTTC. Protein sequence: CASSRGTSGGYNEQFF.

The chain employs TRBV6-1 and TRBJ1-2, with 7 nucleotides matching TRBD1. The CDR3 length is 14 residues. The germline V gene has CDR1 MNHNS and CDR2 SASEGT. The junction had 12 bases not matched to a gene; V was cut back by 10 bases and J by 4 bases. CDR3 in DNA: TGTGCCACCCAATCGACAGGGCCTTTCTATGGCTACACCTTC. It encodes CATQSTGPFYGYTF.

This clonotype was recorded a few times. V gene TRBV6-2 or TRBV6-3 combines with J gene TRBJ2-6; a weak D match, TRBD2 (7 bases). The CDR3 length is 15 residues. Trimming stripped 6 bases from V and 0 bases from J, with 9 bases between. CDR1 MNHEY and CDR2 SVGEGT come from the germline V gene. As DNA, the CDR3 is TGTGCCAGCAGAGGGGGGGGCTCTGGGGCCAACGTCCTGACTTTC. It is translated as CASRGGGSGANVLTF.

The rearrangement uses TRBV7-9 and TRBJ1-1; D uncertain. Germline V gene lookup returns CDR1 SEHNR and CDR2 FQNEAQ (reference sequence). The V end lost 5 bases, the J end lost 3 bases, and 10 bases lay between the germline ends. The CDR3 runs to 13 residues. The CDR3 DNA sequence: TGTGCCAGCAGCAACAAAAGGGACACTGAAGCTTTCTTT. Amino acids: CASSNKRDTEAFF.

The count of this clonotype is one. The J gene is TRBJ2-2, the V gene TRBV6-2 or TRBV6-3; 14 positions match TRBD2. V shed 6 bases and J 5 bases; nucleotides not matched to a gene: 8. This CDR3 comprises 17 residues. Looked up from germline, CDR1 is MNHEY and CDR2 is SVGEGT. The CDR3 region is CASSPGTSGSGTGELFF. For the CDR3, the DNA is TGTGCCAGCAGCCCTGGGACTAGCGGGAGTGGGACCGGGGAGCTGTTTTTT.

V gene TRBV4-3 combines with J gene TRBJ1-1; possibly TRBD1 for D (5 bases). V dropped 2 bases and J dropped 8 bases, with 12 bases sitting between them. Germline CDR1 reads LGHNA; CDR2 reads YSLEER. This CDR3 spans 13 amino acids. CDR3 residues: CASSQQGWGEAFF. Written as DNA, the CDR3 is TGCGCCAGCAGCCAACAGGGATGGGGCGAAGCTTTCTTT.

This clonotype came up many times. This sequence joins TRBV10-3 and TRBJ2-7; no reliable D call. Germline CDR1 ENHRY, CDR2 SYGVKD. The V end lost 4 bases, the J end lost 6 bases, and 16 bases lay between the germline ends. The CDR3 is 14 residues long. The DNA of the CDR3 is TGTGCCATCAGTGCAGCTTGGTCTGCTTTCGAGCAGTACTTC. Its translation: CAISAAWSAFEQYF.

The CDR3 protein is CASSQAAGEAFF. CDR3 bases: TGTGCCAGCAGCCAGGCGGCGGGTGAAGCTTTCTTT. The rearrangement uses TRBV6-2 or TRBV6-3 and TRBJ1-1; D not resolved. Germline V lookup: CDR1 MNHEY, CDR2 SVGEGT. The CDR3 spans 12 residues. V gave up 6 bases and J gave up 7 bases, with 12 bases separating them.

The chain has TRBV7-2 and TRBJ2-3; D gene ambiguous. Looked up from germline, CDR1 is SGHTA and CDR2 is FQGNSA. The V gene lost 0 bases and the J gene lost 6 bases, with 4 bases spanning the gap. CDR3 size: 12 residues. As DNA, the CDR3 is TGTGCCAGCAGCTTAGCCTGGGATACGCAGTATTTT. Protein sequence: CASSLAWDTQYF.

The sample holds a few counts of this clonotype. The chain uses TRBV6-1 and TRBJ2-7, with D tentatively TRBD2 (5 bases). CDR3 size: 12 residues. CDR1 is MNHNS and CDR2 is SASEGT in the germline V gene. V was pared by 8 bases and J by 5 bases, with 13 bases between. CDR3 coding DNA: TGTGCCAGCGCCTGGACTGGCCACGAGCAGTACTTC. The encoded protein is CASAWTGHEQYF.

CDR3 sequence (DNA): TGTGCCAGCGGCGGACAGGGGGGCAACACAGATACGCAGTATTTT. Residues: CASGGQGGNTDTQYF. The chain couples TRBV28 to TRBJ2-3, with 10 bases fitting TRBD1. The CDR3 consists of 15 residues. Germline V gene lookup returns CDR1 MDHEN and CDR2 SYDVKM. The V gene end was trimmed by 8 bases and the J gene end by 2 bases; junction bases not matched to a gene: 7.

This chain uses TRBV12-3 or TRBV12-4 with TRBJ2-5; 7 bases match TRBD2. V lost 8 bases and J lost 5; bases outside the gene matches: 8. The CDR3 length is 13 residues. CDR3 region: CASRGEGTETQYF. DNA for the CDR3: TGTGCCAGCCGGGGGGAAGGGACGGAGACCCAGTACTTC.

This chain joins TRBV14 and TRBJ2-1; 9 bases are a match to TRBD2. Germline V gene data show CDR1 as SGHDN and CDR2 as FVKESK. The CDR3 length is 16 residues. The V segment lost 4 bases and the J segment 4 bases; nucleotides outside the gene matches: 8. The CDR3 sequence: CASSRAGGMNYNEQFF. The CDR3 DNA reads TGTGCCAGCAGCCGGGCGGGAGGGATGAATTACAATGAGCAGTTCTTC.

This clonotype was counted ten times or more. J is TRBJ2-3 and V is TRBV7-3; perhaps TRBD2 as D (6 bases). The CDR3 is 15 residues long. Germline assignment: CDR1 SGHTA and CDR2 FQGTGA. Between the trimmed V and J ends, which lost 2 bases and 2 bases, there was a span of 11 bases. DNA of the CDR3: TGTGCCAGCAGCTTACTAGGAGGGTCCACAGATACGCAGTATTTT. Translation gives CASSLLGGSTDTQYF.

This clonotype showed up many times. V gene TRBV15 combines with J gene TRBJ2-2; D is undetermined. The germline V gene has CDR1 LNHNV and CDR2 YYDKDF (reference sequence). V was pared by 1 base and J by 6 bases, with 12 bases between. The CDR3 totals 15 residues. The chain's CDR3 is CATSRVGVVSGELFF. The CDR3, as DNA: TGTGCCACCAGCAGAGTTGGGGTCGTGTCCGGGGAGCTGTTTTTT.

There are a few counts of this clonotype. CDR3 sequence: CAISGINEQFF. The CDR3 DNA is TGTGCCATCAGTGGGATCAATGAGCAGTTCTTC. The chain has TRBV10-3 and TRBJ2-1; no clear D. The CDR3 runs to 11 residues. V was cut by 4 bases and J by 6 bases, with 4 bases left in between. Germline V gene lookup returns CDR1 ENHRY and CDR2 SYGVKD.

This clonotype was seen a single time. J is TRBJ2-3 and V is TRBV9; 13 nucleotides align to TRBD2. CDR3 length: 19 amino acids. V was pared by 3 bases and J by 1 base, with 11 bases of the junction left unmatched. Germline lookup yields CDR1 SGDLS and CDR2 YYNGEE. This chain's CDR3 is CASSASTSGGFYGTDTQYF. The CDR3 DNA sequence: TGTGCCAGCAGCGCATCGACTAGCGGGGGGTTTTATGGCACAGATACGCAGTATTTT.

The genes are TRBV7-2 and TRBJ2-5; D gene ambiguous. Trimming stripped 5 bases from V and 4 bases from J, with 17 bases between. Germline CDR1 reads SGHTA; CDR2 reads FQGNSA. The CDR3 is made up of 15 amino acids. The CDR3 DNA is TGTGCCAGCAGCCCCGTGGGTACTGTAGGAGAGACCCAGTACTTC. It codes for CASSPVGTVGETQYF.

V and J are TRBV7-2 and TRBJ2-3; 8 bases fit TRBD1. CDR3 length: 16 amino acids. V gave up 5 bases and J gave up 9 bases; unmatched junction bases: 16. Germline-derived CDR1 and CDR2 are SGHTA and FQGNSA. The CDR3 loop is CASSPAGTGWGETQYF. The CDR3 DNA reads as TGTGCCAGCAGCCCGGCCGGGACAGGATGGGGAGAAACGCAGTATTTT.

This clonotype was found a few times. V and J are TRBV7-2 and TRBJ2-7; 8 nucleotides align to TRBD2. The CDR3 contains 15 residues. Germline CDR1 is SGHTA and CDR2 is FQGNSA. The trim removed 4 bases at V and 1 base at J, leaving 6 bases unmatched. Here the CDR3 reads CASSSFGTSSYEQYF. The CDR3 coding sequence is TGTGCCAGCAGCTCCTTCGGGACTAGTTCCTACGAGCAGTACTTC.

In this sample, this clonotype turned up many times. The CDR3 region is CAIRGADRSTEAFF. The CDR3 DNA sequence: TGTGCCATCAGGGGGGCGGACAGATCGACTGAAGCTTTCTTT. V is TRBV10-3 and J is TRBJ1-1; possible D gene TRBD1, 6 bases. V dropped 6 bases and J dropped 5 bases, with 16 bases sitting between them. CDR3 length: 14 residues. Per the germline V gene, CDR1 is ENHRY and CDR2 is SYGVKD.

This chain joins TRBV5-1 and TRBJ2-7, with 7 bases identical to TRBD1. The CDR3 spans 13 residues. CDR1 is SGHRS and CDR2 is YFSETQ in the germline V gene. V dropped 3 bases and J dropped 9; count of bases not matched to a gene: 9. The CDR3 region is CASSSDRRLGQYF. The DNA for the CDR3 is TGCGCCAGCAGCTCGGACAGGCGCCTAGGGCAGTACTTC.

This clonotype was recorded a few times. This rearrangement joins TRBV9 to TRBJ2-7, with D perhaps given as TRBD1 or TRBD2 (5 bases each). This CDR3 spans 17 amino acids. Germline V gives CDR1 SGDLS, CDR2 YYNGEE. V was cut by 0 bases and J by 0 bases, with 16 bases left in between. As DNA, the CDR3 is TGTGCCAGCAGCGTAGCGGGACGGCCAGAAGCCTCCTACGAGCAGTACTTC. It encodes CASSVAGRPEASYEQYF. The variable domain in full, with the rest retrieved from reference TRBV9 and TRBJ2-7, is DSGVTQTPKHLITATGQRVTLRCSPRSGDLSVYWYQQSLDQGLQFLIQYYNGEERAKGNILERFSAQQFPDLHSELNLSSLELGDSALYFCASSVAGRPEASYEQYFGPGTRLTVT.

This clonotype was seen a few times. The chain has TRBV20-1 and TRBJ2-3; 15 bases match TRBD2. This CDR3 spans 17 amino acids. Germline CDR1 is DFQATT and CDR2 is SNEGSKA (reference sequence). V lost 6 bases and J lost 2; bases outside the gene matches: 9. In nucleotides, the CDR3 is TGCAGTGCACCGGGACTAGCGGGGGGAACATACACAGATACGCAGTATTTT. Its translation: CSAPGLAGGTYTDTQYF.

The V and J genes are TRBV5-1 and TRBJ2-1, with D perhaps matching TRBD2 (5 bases). Per germline, CDR1 SGHRS and CDR2 YFSETQ. The CDR3 spans 13 residues. The ends were cut back, 1 base at V and 9 bases at J, with 11 bases in the middle. CDR3 sequence reads: CASSLSWEFEQFF. In nucleotides, the CDR3 is TGCGCCAGCAGCTTGAGTTGGGAGTTTGAGCAGTTCTTC.